This TCR beta chain was sequenced for a study of shared clonotypes between healthy human individuals. About the study: Each donor contributed plates that comprised three CD4 naive, three CD4 memory, two CD8 naive and one CD8 memory. The study's findings and limits: Relative to clonotypes present in all four donors, those not shared had lower generation probabilities.

The length of the CDR3 is 13 residues. Germline V gene sequence: CDR1 LNHNV, CDR2 YYDKDF (reference sequence). Deletions cut 5 bases from V and 0 bases from J, with 7 bases between. Comments on this clone: Its antigen is currently unknown.

The assay was immunoSEQ multiplex PCR, and TCRdb's table has in-frame clones only and misses some. The sample includes about 2 million clones, 95% of them seen just once. Memory CD4+ cells were the fraction left after CD45RA+ naive selection. The sample taken for sequencing was naive CD4+ T cells sorted from blood. The subset: CD45RA+ positively selected. This chain uses TRBV15 with TRBJ2-5; D is ambiguous. The sequence was collected from a man aged 18 to 35 in good health. The CDR3: CATSLGNQETQYF. The DNA of the CDR3 is TGTGCCACCAGCTTGGGGAACCAAGAGACCCAGTACTTC.